The 16 T cell receptor beta chains listed next were all sequenced from one sample in a study of shared clonotypes between healthy human individuals. TCRdb's copy holds only in-frame clones and misses some; the assay was immunoSEQ multiplex PCR. The sample consists of 2 million to 2.5 million clones, 85% to 95% of them appearing once. The sample taken for sequencing was naive CD4+ T cells from PBMCs. Subset indicated: CD45RA+ positively selected. The receptors shown here come from a man between 18 and 35 years old in good health. Some clones in this sample may be carry-over from other donors' samples.

The chain couples TRBV4-1 to TRBJ2-5; 13 bases line up with TRBD2. J was trimmed by 4 bases and V by 0 bases; bases with no gene match: 11. This CDR3 has 19 amino acids. Germline lookup yields CDR1 MGHRA and CDR2 YSYEKL. CDR3 amino acids: CASSQDLKRTSGSPETQYF. The CDR3 DNA follows: TGCGCCAGCAGCCAAGATTTGAAGAGGACTAGCGGGAGCCCAGAGACCCAGTACTTC.

About this clone itself: This same CDR3 is encoded by further DNA sequences in the sample. The chain links TRBV9 to TRBJ2-2; possible D gene TRBD1, 6 bases. The V gene lost 1 base and the J gene lost 4 bases, with 11 bases spanning the gap. Germline assignment: CDR1 SGDLS and CDR2 YYNGEE. The CDR3 extends over 15 amino acids. The CDR3 sequence: CASSVLGAGTGELFF. The CDR3 DNA is TGTGCCAGCAGCGTATTGGGGGCAGGCACCGGGGAGCTGTTTTTT.

The chain employs TRBV2 and TRBJ2-3; 11 nucleotides agree with TRBD2. Germline assignment: CDR1 SNHLY and CDR2 FYNNEI. CDR3 size: 15 residues. Losses at the gene ends were 6 bases for V and 2 bases for J; bases not matched to a gene: 4. The chain's CDR3 is CASRPSGRPTDTQYF. CDR3 in DNA: TGTGCCAGCAGACCTAGCGGGAGGCCCACAGATACGCAGTATTTT.

The chain links TRBV7-3 to TRBJ2-6, with 9 bases that match TRBD1. Germline assignment: CDR1 SGHTA and CDR2 FQGTGA. There are 18 residues in the CDR3. The J segment lost 0 bases and the V segment lost 2 bases, leaving 5 bases of the junction unmatched. This CDR3 reads CASSLRGTGYSGANVLTF. The CDR3 region has the DNA TGTGCCAGCAGCTTACGGGGGACAGGGTACTCTGGGGCCAACGTCCTGACTTTC.

V and J are TRBV5-1 and TRBJ1-1, with 7 bases identical to TRBD1. This CDR3 has 15 residues. Germline V gene data show CDR1 as SGHRS and CDR2 as YFSETQ. After removal of 4 bases from V and 5 bases from J, the junction contained 11 bases not matched to a gene. The CDR3 bases are TGCGCCAGCAGCGTAGATTCAGGGGGTTTTACTGAAGCTTTCTTT. It encodes CASSVDSGGFTEAFF.

This CDR3 reads CASSPPPSGSSTDTQYF. In nucleotides, the CDR3 is TGTGCCAGCAGTCCCCCTCCTAGCGGGTCTAGCACAGATACGCAGTATTTT. The J gene is TRBJ2-3, the V gene TRBV28, with 8 bases identical to TRBD2. The CDR3 extends over 17 amino acids. The V segment lost 5 bases and the J segment 0 bases; nucleotides outside the gene matches: 10. CDR1 and CDR2 from the germline V gene are MDHEN and SYDVKM. The whole variable domain, remainder taken from reference TRBV28 and TRBJ2-3, is DVKVTQSSRYLVKRTGEKVFLECVQDMDHENMFWYRQDPGLGLRLIYFSYDVKMKEKGDIPEGYSVSREKKERFSLILESASTNQTSMYLCASSPPPSGSSTDTQYFGPGTRLTVL.

The chain has TRBV29-1 and TRBJ1-1; 7 bases are a match to TRBD1. Germline CDR1 and CDR2: SQVTM and ANQGSEA. With 7 bases clipped from V and 7 bases from J, the junction kept 12 bases outside the gene matches. This CDR3 is 13 amino acids long. Written as DNA, the CDR3 is TGCAGCGGCGGGACAGCCGTGAGAAGTGAAGCTTTCTTT. This translates into CSGGTAVRSEAFF.

This chain links TRBV7-2 with TRBJ2-1; 10 positions agree with TRBD1. The germline V gene has CDR1 SGHTA and CDR2 FQGNSA. CDR3 size: 15 residues. The J segment lost 5 bases and the V segment lost 3 bases, leaving 4 bases of the junction unmatched. The CDR3 loop is CASSFIGQGDNEQFF. The CDR3 coding sequence is TGTGCCAGCAGCTTTATAGGACAGGGGGACAATGAGCAGTTCTTC.

The chain recombines TRBV4-1 with TRBJ2-2, with 12 bases that match TRBD2. This CDR3 is 14 amino acids long. Germline V CDR1 and CDR2: MGHRA, YSYEKL. Trimming took 4 bases from V and 6 from J; bases not matched to a gene: 0. The CDR3 bases are TGCGCCAGCAGCCCTAGCGGGAGGGCCGGGGAGCTGTTTTTT. Residues: CASSPSGRAGELFF.

V and J are TRBV5-1 and TRBJ2-1; D is ambiguous. The CDR3 runs to 15 residues. The germline V gene has CDR1 SGHRS and CDR2 YFSETQ. V lost 3 bases, J lost 3 bases, and 13 bases lay in between. DNA of the CDR3: TGCGCCAGCAGCTCCGCGGCCACAGTCTACAATGAGCAGTTCTTC. This translates into CASSSAATVYNEQFF.

With respect to this clone: Distinct nucleotide sequences in the sample also encode this CDR3. V is TRBV9 and J is TRBJ2-3; D unresolved. The V gene lost 7 bases and the J gene lost 1 base, with 7 bases spanning the gap. Germline V gene data show CDR1 as SGDLS and CDR2 as YYNGEE. The CDR3 consists of 12 residues. CDR3 in amino acids: CASSRGTDTQYF. The CDR3 DNA reads TGTGCCAGCTCCCGGGGCACAGATACGCAGTATTTT.

The V and J genes are TRBV6-1 and TRBJ2-3; TRBD1 aligns across 7 bases. V lost 5 bases, J lost 5 bases, and 7 bases stayed unmatched. CDR3 length equals 14 residues. CDR1 MNHNS and CDR2 SASEGT come from the germline V gene. The CDR3 DNA sequence: TGTGCCAGCAGTACCCGGGACAGTCTAGATACGCAGTATTTT. Translating it yields CASSTRDSLDTQYF.

The chain carries TRBV28 and TRBJ2-2, with no clear D. The germline V gene has CDR1 MDHEN and CDR2 SYDVKM. The length of the CDR3 is 14 residues. Trimming left V 4 bases short and J 4 bases short, with 10 bases between. This CDR3 is CASSSNRRTGELFF. The CDR3 DNA reads TGTGCCAGCAGTTCCAACCGTCGCACCGGGGAGCTGTTTTTT.

In the case of this clone: Different DNA sequences within this sample yield the same CDR3. This rearrangement joins TRBV11-2 to TRBJ1-3, with D uncertain. The CDR3 runs 15 residues. V was clipped by 1 base and J by 0 bases, with 7 bases between them. CDR1 and CDR2 from the germline V gene are SGHAT and FQNNGV. The DNA of the CDR3 is TGTGCCAGCAGCTTAGGCAGGATCTCTGGAAACACCATATATTTT. Translation gives CASSLGRISGNTIYF.

The chain employs TRBV28 and TRBJ1-1; D is possibly TRBD1 (5 bases). The CDR3 is 15 residues long. CDR1 and CDR2 from the germline V gene are MDHEN and SYDVKM. Between the trimmed V and J ends, which lost 2 bases and 2 bases, there was a span of 12 bases. For the CDR3, the DNA is TGTGCCAGCAGTTTACCCGGACATATCAACACTGAAGCTTTCTTT. Protein sequence: CASSLPGHINTEAFF.

The rearrangement joins TRBV10-3 to TRBJ2-1; 7 bases are shared with TRBD2. Trimming removed 10 bases from V and 2 bases from J; junction bases left unmatched: 8. Germline loops: CDR1 ENHRY, CDR2 SYGVKD. The length of the CDR3 is 14 residues. DNA for the CDR3: TGTGCCAACCAAGCGGGGCCCGCCTACAATGAGCAGTTCTTC. Protein: CANQAGPAYNEQFF.